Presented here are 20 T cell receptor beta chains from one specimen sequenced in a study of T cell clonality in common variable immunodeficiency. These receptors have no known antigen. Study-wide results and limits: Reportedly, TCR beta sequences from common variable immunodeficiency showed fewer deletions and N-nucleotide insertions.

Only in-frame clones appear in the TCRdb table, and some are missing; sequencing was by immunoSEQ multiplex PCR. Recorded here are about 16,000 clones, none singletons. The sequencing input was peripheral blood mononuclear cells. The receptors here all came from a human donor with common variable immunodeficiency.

The covered CDR3 bases are TGTGCCAGTAGTCCTGGACAGGGTGAGAATGAAAAA. This gives the protein CASSPGQGENEK. The full CDR3 sequence reads CASSPGQGENEKLFF. The V and J genes are TRBV19 and TRBJ1-4; TRBD1 matches at 8 bases. Coverage ceases 3 residues before the CDR3 finishes, and the germline J gene fills in the end. The V gene's germline CDR1 is LNHDA and CDR2 SQIVND (reference sequence). The CDR3 totals 15 residues. V was clipped by 5 bases and J by 5 bases; unmatched bases: 7.

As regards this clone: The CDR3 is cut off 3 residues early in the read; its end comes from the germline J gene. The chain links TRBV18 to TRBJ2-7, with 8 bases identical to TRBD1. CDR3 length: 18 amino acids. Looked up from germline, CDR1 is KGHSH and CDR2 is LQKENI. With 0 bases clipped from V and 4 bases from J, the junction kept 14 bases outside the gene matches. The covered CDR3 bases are TGTGCCAGCTCACCACCGGACGTGGGCAGGACAGGGTCATACGAG. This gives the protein CASSPPDVGRTGSYE. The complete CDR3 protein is CASSPPDVGRTGSYEQYF.

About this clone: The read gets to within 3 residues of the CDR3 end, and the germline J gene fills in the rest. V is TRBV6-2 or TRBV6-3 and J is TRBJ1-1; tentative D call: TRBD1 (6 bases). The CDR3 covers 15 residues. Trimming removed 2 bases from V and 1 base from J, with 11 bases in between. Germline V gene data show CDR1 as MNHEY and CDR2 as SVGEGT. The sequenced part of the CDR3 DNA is TGTGCCAGCAGTTACGGAGGCAGGGGGAACACTGAA. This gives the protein CASSYGGRGNTE. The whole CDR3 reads CASSYGGRGNTEAFF.

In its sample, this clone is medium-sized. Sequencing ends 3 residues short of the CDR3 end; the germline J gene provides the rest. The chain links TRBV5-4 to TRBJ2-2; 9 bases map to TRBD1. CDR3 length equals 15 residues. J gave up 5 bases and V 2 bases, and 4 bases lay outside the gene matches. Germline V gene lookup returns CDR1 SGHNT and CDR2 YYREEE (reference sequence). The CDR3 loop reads CASSFGQGQTGELFF. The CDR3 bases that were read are TGTGCCAGCAGCTTCGGACAGGGGCAAACCGGGGAG.

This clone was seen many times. CDR3 DNA (partial): TGTGCCAGCAGCTTAGGCAGGGGTGACTACAATGAG. Amino acid sequence: CASSLGRGDYNE. The complete CDR3 sequence is CASSLGRGDYNEQFF. V is TRBV7-3 and J is TRBJ2-1, with a possible D match to TRBD1 (6 bases). The CDR3 goes on 3 residues after the read ends, and that part is filled in from the germline J gene. The CDR3 loop spans 15 amino acids. Trimming removed 2 bases at V and 3 bases at J, with 11 bases between. The germline gives CDR1 SGHTA, CDR2 FQGTGA.

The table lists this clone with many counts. The CDR3 reads CATPRDRGTNEQFF. Partial CDR3 DNA: TGTGCCACCCCCCGGGACAGGGGTACGAATGAG. The chain links TRBV7-2 to TRBJ2-1, with TRBD1 matching 10 bases. The read halts 3 residues ahead of the CDR3 end, with the missing end drawn from the germline J gene. The CDR3 loop spans 14 amino acids. The germline V gene encodes CDR1 SGHTA and CDR2 FQGNSA. J gave up 7 bases and V 10 bases, and 10 bases lay outside the gene matches.

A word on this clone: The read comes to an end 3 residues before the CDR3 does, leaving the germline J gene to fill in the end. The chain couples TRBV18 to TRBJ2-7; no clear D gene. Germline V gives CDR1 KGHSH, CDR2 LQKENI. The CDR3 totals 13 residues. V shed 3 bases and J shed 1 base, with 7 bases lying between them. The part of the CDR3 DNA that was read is TGTGCCAGCTCACCCGTAGTGTCCTACGAG. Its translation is CASSPVVSYE. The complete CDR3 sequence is CASSPVVSYEQYF.

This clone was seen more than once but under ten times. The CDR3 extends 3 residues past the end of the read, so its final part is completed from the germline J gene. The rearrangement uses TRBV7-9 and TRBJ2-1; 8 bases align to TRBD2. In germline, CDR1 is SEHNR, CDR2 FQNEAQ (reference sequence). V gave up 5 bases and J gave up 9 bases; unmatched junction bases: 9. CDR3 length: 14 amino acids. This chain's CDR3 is CASSIGTSTSEQFF. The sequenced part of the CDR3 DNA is TGTGCCAGCAGCATCGGGACTAGTACGTCTGAG. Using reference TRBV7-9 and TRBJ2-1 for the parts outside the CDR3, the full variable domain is DTGVSQNPRHKITKRGQNVTFRCDPISEHNRLYWYRQTLGQGPEFLTYFQNEAQLEKSRLLSDRFSAERPKGSFSTLEIQRTEQGDSAMYLCASSIGTSTSEQFFGPGTRLTVL.

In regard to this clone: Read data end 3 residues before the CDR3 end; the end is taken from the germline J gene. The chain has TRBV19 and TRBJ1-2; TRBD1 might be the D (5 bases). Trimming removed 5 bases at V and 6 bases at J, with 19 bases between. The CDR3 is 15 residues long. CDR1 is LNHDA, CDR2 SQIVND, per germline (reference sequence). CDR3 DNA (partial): TGTGCCAGTAGTCGGGGGTCAGGGCTGGGAAATGGC. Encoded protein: CASSRGSGLGNG. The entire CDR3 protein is CASSRGSGLGNGYTF. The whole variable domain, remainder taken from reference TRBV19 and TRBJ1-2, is DGGITQSPKYLFRKEGQNVTLSCEQNLNHDAMYWYRQDPGQGLRLIYYSQIVNDFQKGDIAEGYSVSREKKESFPLTVTSAQKNPTAFYLCASSRGSGLGNGYTFGSGTRLTVV.

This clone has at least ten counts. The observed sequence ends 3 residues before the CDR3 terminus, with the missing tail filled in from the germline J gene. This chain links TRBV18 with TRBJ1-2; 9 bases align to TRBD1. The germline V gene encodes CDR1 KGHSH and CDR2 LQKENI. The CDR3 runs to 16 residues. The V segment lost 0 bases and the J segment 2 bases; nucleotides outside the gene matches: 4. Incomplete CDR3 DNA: TGTGCCAGCTCACCACCGGGACAGGGCGAGAACTATGGC. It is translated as CASSPPGQGENYG. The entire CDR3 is CASSPPGQGENYGYTF.

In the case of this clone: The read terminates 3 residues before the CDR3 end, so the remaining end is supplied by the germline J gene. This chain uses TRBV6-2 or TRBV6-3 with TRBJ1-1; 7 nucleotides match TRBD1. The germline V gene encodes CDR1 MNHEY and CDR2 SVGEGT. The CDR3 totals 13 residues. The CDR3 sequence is CASSRDRTGRAFF. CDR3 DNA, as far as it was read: TGTGCCAGCAGTCGGGACCGGACAGGAAGA.

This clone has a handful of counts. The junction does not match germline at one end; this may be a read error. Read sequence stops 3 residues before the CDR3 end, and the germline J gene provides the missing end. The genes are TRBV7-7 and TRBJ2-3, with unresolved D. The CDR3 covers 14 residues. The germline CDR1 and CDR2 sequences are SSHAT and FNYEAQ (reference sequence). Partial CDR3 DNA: TGTGCTAGCAGCCCATCGACTAGCACAGATACG. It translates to CASSPSTSTDT. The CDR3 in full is CASSPSTSTDTQYF.

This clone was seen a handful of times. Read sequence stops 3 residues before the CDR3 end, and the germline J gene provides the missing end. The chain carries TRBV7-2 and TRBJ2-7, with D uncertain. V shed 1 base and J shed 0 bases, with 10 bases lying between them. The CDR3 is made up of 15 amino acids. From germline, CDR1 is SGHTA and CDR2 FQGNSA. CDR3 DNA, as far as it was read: TGTGCCAGCAGCTTAGGACAAATCCTCTCCTACGAG. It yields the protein CASSLGQILSYE. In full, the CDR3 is CASSLGQILSYEQYF.

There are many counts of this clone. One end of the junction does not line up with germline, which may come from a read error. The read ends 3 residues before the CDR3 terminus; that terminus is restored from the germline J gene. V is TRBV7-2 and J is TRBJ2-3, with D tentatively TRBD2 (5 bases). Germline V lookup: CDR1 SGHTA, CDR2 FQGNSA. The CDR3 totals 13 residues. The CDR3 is CASSLAWRDTQYF. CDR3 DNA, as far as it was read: TGTGCTAGCAGCTTAGCGTGGCGGGATACG.

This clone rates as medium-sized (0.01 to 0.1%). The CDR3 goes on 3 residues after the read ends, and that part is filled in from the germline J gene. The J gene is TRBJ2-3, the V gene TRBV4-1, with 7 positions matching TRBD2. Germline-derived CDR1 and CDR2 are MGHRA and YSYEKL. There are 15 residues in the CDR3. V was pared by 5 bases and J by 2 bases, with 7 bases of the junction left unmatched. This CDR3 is CASSSRDYNTDTQYF. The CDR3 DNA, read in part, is TGCGCCAGCAGCTCCCGGGACTATAACACAGATACG.

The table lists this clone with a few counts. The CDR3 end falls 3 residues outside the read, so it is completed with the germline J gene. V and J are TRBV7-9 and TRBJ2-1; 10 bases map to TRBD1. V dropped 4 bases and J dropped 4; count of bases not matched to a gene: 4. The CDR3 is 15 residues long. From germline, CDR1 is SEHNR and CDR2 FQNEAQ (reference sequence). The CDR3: CASSSGQGWYNEQFF. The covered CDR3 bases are TGTGCCAGCAGCTCGGGACAGGGGTGGTACAATGAG. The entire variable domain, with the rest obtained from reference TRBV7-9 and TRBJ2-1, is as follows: DTGVSQNPRHKITKRGQNVTFRCDPISEHNRLYWYRQTLGQGPEFLTYFQNEAQLEKSRLLSDRFSAERPKGSFSTLEIQRTEQGDSAMYLCASSSGQGWYNEQFFGPGTRLTVL.

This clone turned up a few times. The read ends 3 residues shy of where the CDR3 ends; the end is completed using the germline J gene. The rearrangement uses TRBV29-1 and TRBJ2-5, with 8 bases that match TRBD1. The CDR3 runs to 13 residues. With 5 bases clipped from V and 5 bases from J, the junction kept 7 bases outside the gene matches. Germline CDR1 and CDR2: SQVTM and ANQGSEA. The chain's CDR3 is CSVPRTGWETQYF. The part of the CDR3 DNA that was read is TGCAGCGTTCCCAGGACAGGGTGGGAGACC.

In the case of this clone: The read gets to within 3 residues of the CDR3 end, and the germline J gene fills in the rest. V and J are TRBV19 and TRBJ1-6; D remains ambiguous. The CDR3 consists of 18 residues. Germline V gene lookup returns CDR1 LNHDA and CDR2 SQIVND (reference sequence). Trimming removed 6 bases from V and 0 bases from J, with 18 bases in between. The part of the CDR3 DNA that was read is TGTGCCAGTAGCATTAGGAACGACTTGAGCTCCTATAATTCACCC. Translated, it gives CASSIRNDLSSYNSP. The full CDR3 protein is CASSIRNDLSSYNSPLHF. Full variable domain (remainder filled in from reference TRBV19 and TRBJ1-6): DGGITQSPKYLFRKEGQNVTLSCEQNLNHDAMYWYRQDPGQGLRLIYYSQIVNDFQKGDIAEGYSVSREKKESFPLTVTSAQKNPTAFYLCASSIRNDLSSYNSPLHFGNGTRLTVT.

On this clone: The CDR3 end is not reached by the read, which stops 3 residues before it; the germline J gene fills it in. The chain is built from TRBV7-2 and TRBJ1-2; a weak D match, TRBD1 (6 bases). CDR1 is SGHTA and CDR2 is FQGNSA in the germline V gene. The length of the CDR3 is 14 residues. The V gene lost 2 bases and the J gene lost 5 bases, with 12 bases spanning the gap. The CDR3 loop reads CASSLLGHKYGYTF. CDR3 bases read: TGTGCCAGCAGCTTATTGGGACATAAATATGGC.

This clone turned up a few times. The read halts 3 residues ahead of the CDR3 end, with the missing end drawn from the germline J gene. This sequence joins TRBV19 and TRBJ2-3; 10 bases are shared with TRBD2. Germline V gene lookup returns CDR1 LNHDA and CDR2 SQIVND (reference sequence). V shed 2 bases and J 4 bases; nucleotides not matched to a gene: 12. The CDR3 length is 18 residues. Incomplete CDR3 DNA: TGTGCCAGTAGTATAAGGCCTAGCGGGAGTGTCCAGGCAGATACG. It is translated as CASSIRPSGSVQADT. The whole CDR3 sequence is CASSIRPSGSVQADTQYF.